Listed here are 29 T cell receptor beta chains from one sample, sequenced in a study of neoadjuvant nivolumab and ipilimumab in lung cancer. Sequenced by immunoSEQ multiplex PCR; TCRdb stores in-frame clones only, minus some. This table has 39,000 or so clones, roughly nine tenths appearing once. Source: peripheral blood, taken before neoadjuvant nivolumab, alone or with ipilimumab. The receptors come from an adult with non-small cell lung cancer.

This rearrangement joins TRBV28 to TRBJ2-7; TRBD2 matches 7 bases. The germline V gene encodes CDR1 MDHEN and CDR2 SYDVKM. The CDR3 spans 16 residues. The junction had 14 bases not matched to a gene; V was cut back by 4 bases and J by 5 bases. CDR3 region: CASSSISGEGPHEQYF. In nucleotides, the CDR3 is TGTGCCAGCAGTTCTATTTCGGGGGAGGGCCCCCACGAGCAGTACTTC.

The genes are TRBV7-8 and TRBJ2-7; D is uncertain. CDR1 SGHVS and CDR2 FQNEAQ come from the germline V gene. The length of the CDR3 is 14 residues. The germline V and J ends were trimmed by 2 bases and 2 bases, with 10 bases remaining between them. In nucleotides, the CDR3 is TGTGCCAGCAGCTTACGCGCCGAAGCCTACGAGCAGTACTTC. It specifies CASSLRAEAYEQYF.

The chain has TRBV10-3 and TRBJ1-2; D ambiguous. Germline V CDR1 and CDR2: ENHRY, SYGVKD. Between the trimmed V and J ends, which lost 9 bases and 6 bases, there was a span of 20 bases. The CDR3 is 14 residues long. CDR3 residues: CAIGVPGVGNGYTF. CDR3 in DNA: TGTGCCATAGGAGTCCCTGGGGTCGGGAATGGCTACACCTTC.

The chain links TRBV9 to TRBJ2-7; no reliable D call. Per germline, CDR1 SGDLS and CDR2 YYNGEE. Trimming left V 0 bases short and J 2 bases short, with 12 bases between. CDR3 size: 15 residues. CDR3 sequence reads: CASSVGTGATYEQYF. The CDR3 nucleotides are TGTGCCAGCAGCGTAGGAACTGGAGCAACCTACGAGCAGTACTTC.

The chain joins TRBV18 to TRBJ2-5; 8 bases map to TRBD2. The junction had 7 bases not matched to a gene; V was cut back by 4 bases and J by 3 bases. Germline V gene sequence: CDR1 KGHSH, CDR2 LQKENI. The CDR3 loop spans 15 amino acids. CDR3 region: CASSLRLAPKETQYF. CDR3 bases: TGTGCCAGCTCACTTCGACTAGCGCCCAAAGAGACCCAGTACTTC.

This clone was seen once. This chain joins TRBV9 and TRBJ1-3; D perhaps matches TRBD1 (5 bases). Trimming removed 0 bases from V and 4 bases from J, with 11 bases in between. The CDR3 has 15 residues. Germline CDR1 SGDLS, CDR2 YYNGEE. DNA of the CDR3: TGTGCCAGCAGCGTAGTGGGGGTACCCGGAAACACCATATATTTT. This encodes CASSVVGVPGNTIYF.

The chain carries TRBV7-9 and TRBJ2-3, with TRBD2 matching 8 bases. In germline, CDR1 is SEHNR, CDR2 FQNEAQ (reference sequence). V was pared by 3 bases and J by 0 bases, with 2 bases of the junction left unmatched. The CDR3 is 15 residues long. CDR3 protein: CASSFGLASTDTQYF. CDR3 bases: TGTGCCAGCAGCTTCGGACTAGCCAGCACAGATACGCAGTATTTT.

The chain is built from TRBV7-3 and TRBJ2-1, with D possibly matching TRBD1 (6 bases). The CDR3 totals 14 residues. Germline V gives CDR1 SGHTA, CDR2 FQGTGA. Trimming removed 5 bases from V and 10 bases from J, with 18 bases in between. CDR3 sequence: CASSPGQTRNEQFF. The CDR3, as DNA: TGTGCCAGCAGCCCTGGACAGACGAGAAACGAGCAGTTCTTC.

The chain has TRBV6-6 and TRBJ2-4; 10 positions match TRBD1. Germline V CDR1 and CDR2: MNHNY, SVGAGI (reference sequence). The V gene end was trimmed by 2 bases and the J gene end by 9 bases; junction bases not matched to a gene: 10. The CDR3 covers 16 residues. The chain's CDR3 is CASSYTRTGGRGIQYF. For the CDR3, the DNA is TGTGCCAGCAGTTACACACGGACAGGGGGTAGGGGCATTCAGTACTTC.

This chain links TRBV7-9 with TRBJ2-7; no clear D. Trimming removed 1 base from V and 6 bases from J, with 13 bases in between. CDR1 is SEHNR, CDR2 FQNEAQ, per germline (reference sequence). CDR3 length equals 14 residues. The CDR3 DNA is TGTGCCAGCAGCTTAGGGGTCCTCGATCCCGAGCAGTACTTC. Encoded protein: CASSLGVLDPEQYF.

The chain has TRBV19 and TRBJ2-3; 8 bases agree with TRBD1. V lost 8 bases, J lost 2 bases, and 6 bases stayed unmatched. CDR1 is LNHDA and CDR2 is SQIVND in the germline V gene (reference sequence). The CDR3 has 14 residues. CDR3 sequence reads: CASQDRVPTDTQYF. The CDR3 coding sequence is TGTGCCAGTCAGGACAGGGTCCCCACAGATACGCAGTATTTT.

This chain links TRBV6-1 with TRBJ2-2; 7 bases align to TRBD1. The V gene end was trimmed by 4 bases and the J gene end by 5 bases; junction bases not matched to a gene: 19. Germline CDR1 MNHNS, CDR2 SASEGT. CDR3 length: 19 amino acids. For the CDR3, the DNA is TGTGCCAGCAGTGCACGAGGGACAGCCTTCACTCGGGGAACCGGGGAGCTGTTTTTT. It translates to CASSARGTAFTRGTGELFF.

This clone appeared a single time. The V call is TRBV29-1, the J call TRBJ2-1; possibly TRBD1 for D (6 bases). This CDR3 spans 15 amino acids. Germline V CDR1 and CDR2: SQVTM, ANQGSEA. V lost 4 bases and J 8 bases, leaving 21 bases between the germline ends. The CDR3 DNA reads TGCAGCGTTGTCAGGGGACGGGGCATAGGTGATGAGCAGTTCTTC. Translation: CSVVRGRGIGDEQFF.

The J gene is TRBJ2-1, the V gene TRBV6-1; possibly TRBD1 for D (6 bases). This CDR3 region has 13 residues. Trimming cost V 8 bases and J 4 bases, with 12 bases left between them. The germline CDR1 and CDR2 sequences are MNHNS and SASEGT. The CDR3 is CASDRRGYNEQFF. The CDR3 bases are TGTGCCAGCGACCGCAGGGGATACAATGAGCAGTTCTTC.

The chain has TRBV7-2 and TRBJ2-7; 7 nucleotides align to TRBD2. Germline loops: CDR1 SGHTA, CDR2 FQGNSA. V lost 5 bases to trimming and J lost 3 bases; unmatched junction nucleotides: 10. The CDR3 spans 15 residues. CDR3 nucleotide sequence: TGTGCCAGCAGCCCGACCGCGGGAGCGTTCTACGAGCAGTACTTC. Translation gives CASSPTAGAFYEQYF.

This clone was seen a few times. The rearrangement joins TRBV9 to TRBJ1-3; D is ambiguous. CDR3 size: 16 residues. Per the germline V gene, CDR1 is SGDLS and CDR2 is YYNGEE. V was pared by 0 bases and J by 4 bases, with 14 bases between. The CDR3 sequence is CASSVDRGFGGNTIYF. The DNA of the CDR3 is TGTGCCAGCAGCGTAGATCGTGGGTTTGGGGGAAACACCATATATTTT.

The rearrangement uses TRBV29-1 and TRBJ2-1, with 8 bases lining up with TRBD1. The CDR3 consists of 15 residues. Germline values: CDR1 SQVTM, CDR2 ANQGSEA. The V gene end was trimmed by 6 bases and the J gene end by 2 bases; junction bases not matched to a gene: 9. The CDR3 DNA follows: TGCAGCGTACTATCGGACAGGGCCCCCTACAATGAGCAGTTCTTC. Translating gives CSVLSDRAPYNEQFF.

This sequence joins TRBV5-8 and TRBJ2-3, with TRBD1 matching 9 bases. This CDR3 contains 15 residues. CDR1 SGHTS and CDR2 YDEGEE come from the germline V gene. Trimming took 0 bases from V and 5 from J; bases not matched to a gene: 4. The CDR3: CASSLGTGVRDTQYF. CDR3 bases: TGTGCCAGCAGCTTGGGGACAGGGGTGAGAGATACGCAGTATTTT.

CDR3 residues: CASSGLLDEQYF. The CDR3, as DNA: TGTGCCAGCTCCGGACTCCTGGACGAGCAGTACTTC. The J gene is TRBJ2-7, the V gene TRBV5-8; tentative D call: TRBD2 (5 bases). The length of the CDR3 is 12 residues. V lost 7 bases and J lost 5, with 13 bases in between. Germline CDR1 and CDR2: SGHTS and YDEGEE.

The chain is built from TRBV5-4 and TRBJ1-4; TRBD1 agrees at 7 bases. CDR1 is SGHNT and CDR2 is YYREEE in the germline V gene (reference sequence). With 2 bases clipped from V and 8 bases from J, the junction kept 9 bases outside the gene matches. This CDR3 has 15 residues. DNA for the CDR3: TGTGCCAGCAGCTTACAGCGAGGGGGCAAAGAAAAACTGTTTTTT. The encoded protein is CASSLQRGGKEKLFF. The full variable domain, completed using reference TRBV5-4 and TRBJ1-4, is ETGVTQSPTHLIKTRGQQVTLRCSSQSGHNTVSWYQQALGQGPQFIFQYYREEENGRGNFPPRFSGLQFPNYSSELNVNALELDDSALYLCASSLQRGGKEKLFFGSGTQLSVL.

The chain combines TRBV6-5 with TRBJ2-7; 7 bases align to TRBD2. The ends lost 10 bases at V and 5 bases at J; junction bases unmatched: 8. The CDR3 spans 12 residues. Germline V lookup: CDR1 MNHEY, CDR2 SVGAGI. The CDR3 sequence is CATGGRRNEQYF. CDR3 sequence (DNA): TGTGCCACCGGGGGGAGAAGGAACGAGCAGTACTTC.

The chain uses TRBV11-2 and TRBJ2-1; 10 bases fit TRBD1. Germline trimming cut 5 bases from V and 6 bases from J; bases unmatched to any gene: 10. Germline CDR1 SGHAT, CDR2 FQNNGV. The CDR3 extends over 16 amino acids. This CDR3 is CASSLRQGAPRNEQFF. The CDR3 nucleotides read TGTGCCAGCAGCCTCCGACAGGGGGCGCCGCGCAATGAGCAGTTCTTC.

The chain joins TRBV5-1 to TRBJ1-2; no clear D gene. The CDR3 has 13 amino acids. From germline, CDR1 is SGHRS and CDR2 YFSETQ. Deletions cut 2 bases from V and 7 bases from J, with 12 bases between. CDR3 residues: CASSFSQFGGYTF. In DNA form, the CDR3 reads TGCGCCAGCAGCTTTTCCCAGTTCGGTGGCTACACCTTC.

The V call is TRBV7-7, the J call TRBJ2-1, with 7 bases fitting TRBD2. V shed 4 bases and J 1 base; nucleotides not matched to a gene: 7. This CDR3 has 16 amino acids. Germline V gives CDR1 SSHAT, CDR2 FNYEAQ (reference sequence). CDR3: CASSSATSLSYNEQFF. In DNA, the CDR3 is TGTGCCAGCAGCTCTGCGACTAGCTTGTCCTACAATGAGCAGTTCTTC.

The chain links TRBV9 to TRBJ2-2, with 8 bases matching TRBD2. CDR3 length equals 16 residues. Germline V CDR1 and CDR2: SGDLS, YYNGEE. V dropped 2 bases and J dropped 4; count of bases not matched to a gene: 7. The CDR3 DNA follows: TGTGCCAGCAGCGTTCTTGGACTAGCAACCACCGGGGAGCTGTTTTTT. Protein product: CASSVLGLATTGELFF.

The rearrangement joins TRBV4-3 to TRBJ2-3; tentative D call: TRBD2 (6 bases). CDR3 size: 16 residues. Germline lookup yields CDR1 LGHNA and CDR2 YSLEER. V was trimmed by 0 bases and J by 5 bases, leaving 15 bases between them. Here the CDR3 reads CASSQETLGGLDTQYF. CDR3 bases: TGCGCCAGCAGCCAAGAAACTTTGGGGGGTTTAGATACGCAGTATTTT.

The chain is built from TRBV5-5 and TRBJ1-2, with 7 bases identical to TRBD1. CDR3 size: 14 residues. With 2 bases clipped from V and 4 bases from J, the junction kept 5 bases outside the gene matches. CDR1 is SGHKS and CDR2 is YYEKEE in the germline V gene (reference sequence). The CDR3 here is CASSFDRVGYGYTF. CDR3 nucleotide sequence: TGTGCCAGCAGCTTTGACAGGGTGGGCTATGGCTACACCTTC.

The rearrangement links TRBV28 to TRBJ2-2; 10 bases map to TRBD2. Trimming took 1 base from V and 3 from J; bases not matched to a gene: 5. The CDR3 length is 17 residues. The V gene's germline CDR1 is MDHEN and CDR2 SYDVKM. In nucleotides, the CDR3 is TGTGCCAGCAGTTTATTCGCTAGCGGGAGTGACACCGGGGAGCTGTTTTTT. This gives the protein CASSLFASGSDTGELFF.

The chain has TRBV7-9 and TRBJ2-2; TRBD1 aligns across 7 bases. CDR3 size: 15 residues. The germline gives CDR1 SEHNR, CDR2 FQNEAQ (reference sequence). J was trimmed by 6 bases and V by 5 bases; bases with no gene match: 9. The CDR3 protein is CASSPRQGMAGELFF. Written as DNA, the CDR3 is TGTGCCAGCAGCCCCCGACAGGGCATGGCCGGGGAGCTGTTTTTT.